A single sample gave rise to the 16 T cell receptor beta chains below, sequenced in a study of chemoradiotherapy in HPV16-positive cancers. The data were produced by immunoSEQ multiplex PCR, yet TCRdb's version contains in-frame clones alone and is incomplete. This table has about 5,400 clones, around nine tenths appearing once. The sample was blood, taken from a patient who underwent chemoradiotherapy. All receptors derive from a human donor with HPV-associated anogenital cancer.

A word on this clone: The junction differs from germline at one of its ends, possibly a read error. V usage is TRBV6-5 and J usage is TRBJ2-1; 10 bases fit TRBD2. CDR3 length equals 16 residues. The germline CDR1 and CDR2 sequences are MNHEY and SVGAGI. CDR3 in amino acids: CASSSQGVDSSGSQVF. CDR3 coding DNA: TGTGCCAGCAGTTCGCAGGGGGTCGATTCTAGCGGGAGTCAGGTCTTC.

CDR3 sequence: CASSLGQGLNTEAFF. In nucleotides, the CDR3 is TGTGCCAGCAGCTTAGGGCAGGGGCTGAACACTGAAGCTTTCTTT. This chain uses TRBV11-2 with TRBJ1-1; D is perhaps TRBD1 (6 bases). The CDR3 contains 15 residues. V lost 1 base and J lost 0, with 9 bases in between. Germline V gene data show CDR1 as SGHAT and CDR2 as FQNNGV.

This clone was found once. The chain couples TRBV4-3 to TRBJ2-3, with 9 bases that match TRBD2. V lost 4 bases and J lost 3; bases outside the gene matches: 2. The CDR3 is 14 residues long. Germline-derived CDR1 and CDR2 are LGHNA and YSLEER. The CDR3 sequence is CASSPGLATDTQYF. For the CDR3, the DNA is TGCGCCAGCAGCCCAGGACTAGCGACAGATACGCAGTATTTT.

This chain connects TRBV30 to TRBJ1-6; possible D gene TRBD1, 6 bases. This CDR3 has 14 amino acids. Trimming took 2 bases from V and 7 from J, leaving 12 bases between them. Germline CDR1 GTSNPN, CDR2 SVGIG (reference sequence). CDR3 sequence (DNA): TGTGCCTGGAGTCCCGGGACAAAAAATTCACCCCTCCACTTT. Protein sequence: CAWSPGTKNSPLHF.

This chain joins TRBV5-4 and TRBJ1-1; 9 bases fit TRBD1. Germline assignment: CDR1 SGHNT and CDR2 YYREEE (reference sequence). J lost 4 bases, V lost 5 bases, and 6 bases had no gene match. The length of the CDR3 is 14 residues. The CDR3 spells CASRGQGRFTEAFF. As DNA, the CDR3 is TGTGCCAGCAGGGGACAGGGAAGATTCACTGAAGCTTTCTTT.

The chain is built from TRBV19 and TRBJ2-6; the D gene is possibly TRBD2 (7 bases). Germline CDR1 and CDR2: LNHDA and SQIVND (reference sequence). The V end lost 4 bases, the J end lost 3 bases, and 19 bases lay between the germline ends. This CDR3 has 18 residues. The CDR3 coding sequence is TGTGCCAGTAGTACCCTTTGGGGAGGGGGTAGTGGGGCCAACGTCCTGACTTTC. Translating it yields CASSTLWGGGSGANVLTF.

The chain joins TRBV15 to TRBJ2-7; D gene ambiguous. Germline V gene sequence: CDR1 LNHNV, CDR2 YYDKDF (reference sequence). This CDR3 spans 15 amino acids. Trimming shortened V by 0 bases and J by 2 bases, and 11 bases separated the two germline ends. The CDR3: CATSRDKTLTYEQYF. In DNA, the CDR3 is TGTGCCACCAGCAGAGATAAAACATTAACCTACGAGCAGTACTTC.

The V call is TRBV25-1, the J call TRBJ2-7, with 7 bases aligning to TRBD1. The CDR3 has 14 amino acids. Per the germline V gene, CDR1 is MGHDK and CDR2 is SYGVNS. Losses at the gene ends were 5 bases for V and 3 bases for J; bases not matched to a gene: 7. The CDR3, as DNA: TGTGCCAGCAGTCAAGGGGGCGCCGTCTACGAGCAGTACTTC. Its translation is CASSQGGAVYEQYF.

The chain has TRBV5-1 and TRBJ1-4; the match to TRBD1 covers 11 bases. Germline-derived CDR1 and CDR2 are SGHRS and YFSETQ. Trimming at V came to 0 bases and at J to 11 bases, leaving 0 bases not matched to a gene. The CDR3 is 13 amino acids. For the CDR3, the DNA is TGCGCCAGCAGCTTGGGGGACAGGGGGAAACTGTTTTTT. This gives the protein CASSLGDRGKLFF.

The gene calls are TRBV6-4 and TRBJ1-1; D unclear. This CDR3 is built from 10 residues. Trimming pared 7 bases from V and 7 bases from J, leaving 7 bases between. Germline CDR1 is MRHNA and CDR2 is SNTAGT. CDR3 region: CASTNDEAFF. CDR3 in DNA: TGTGCCAGCACTAATGATGAAGCTTTCTTT.

The chain couples TRBV11-3 to TRBJ2-2; D remains ambiguous. V lost 5 bases and J lost 4, with 20 bases in between. Looked up from germline, CDR1 is SGHNT and CDR2 is YENEEA. This CDR3 is 17 amino acids long. The CDR3 sequence is CASSRDTIEESTGELFF. The CDR3 bases are TGTGCCAGCAGCCGAGATACCATAGAGGAGAGCACCGGGGAGCTGTTTTTT.

This clone has only one observation. A junction boundary mismatches the germline segment, possibly from a read error. The chain recombines TRBV7-7 with TRBJ2-2, with 7 positions matching TRBD1. The germline V gene encodes CDR1 SSHAT and CDR2 FNYEAQ (reference sequence). CDR3 size: 18 residues. The CDR3 spells CASSSDRFSFPNTGELFF. CDR3 DNA sequence: TGTGCTAGCAGCTCGGACAGGTTTTCTTTTCCTAACACCGGGGAGCTGTTTTTT.

The count of this clone is one. This chain connects TRBV6-5 to TRBJ1-1; D gene unclear. Germline CDR1 is MNHEY and CDR2 is SVGAGI. The CDR3 is 14 amino acids. V was shortened by 6 bases and J by 2 bases, with 13 bases between the two germline ends. The CDR3: CASSRTGDNTEAFF. CDR3 in DNA: TGTGCCAGCAGCCGCACCGGGGATAACACTGAAGCTTTCTTT.

The sample holds a few counts of this clone. The chain has TRBV30 and TRBJ2-5; 9 nucleotides agree with TRBD2. Germline lookup yields CDR1 GTSNPN and CDR2 SVGIG (reference sequence). V gave up 3 bases and J gave up 2 bases; unmatched junction bases: 13. The CDR3 has 17 residues. This CDR3 is CAWRYFLAGSVQETQYF. The CDR3 coding sequence is TGTGCCTGGAGATACTTCCTAGCGGGATCGGTACAAGAGACCCAGTACTTC.

This CDR3 is CASSHGPGFHNEQFF. The CDR3 region has the DNA TGCGCCAGCAGCCATGGTCCAGGGTTCCACAATGAGCAGTTCTTC. The J gene is TRBJ2-1, the V gene TRBV4-3; D is possibly TRBD1 (5 bases). The germline V gene has CDR1 LGHNA and CDR2 YSLEER. The CDR3 sequence is 15 residues long. V was pared by 3 bases and J by 5 bases, with 14 bases between.

The CDR3 spells CASSYVGTGGTEAFF. The CDR3 bases are TGTGCCAGCAGTTACGTCGGGACAGGGGGCACTGAAGCTTTCTTT. The V and J genes are TRBV6-5 and TRBJ1-1, with TRBD1 identical over 11 bases. This CDR3 contains 15 residues. The germline gives CDR1 MNHEY, CDR2 SVGAGI. J gave up 4 bases and V 2 bases, and 3 bases lay outside the gene matches.